A selection of T cell receptor beta chains follows, all from one sample in a study of shared clonotypes between healthy human individuals. Assay used: immunoSEQ multiplex PCR; TCRdb lists only in-frame clones, some missing. The sample carries about 1.5 million clones, 98% recorded once. Sample: naive CD4+ T cells sorted from blood. The origin of the receptors is a man aged 25-40 years in good health. The CDR3 runs from the conserved cysteine through the conserved F or W. The D gene is left open where the match is weak. Clone size is given for some rows only: seen once, a few or many times, or a class if the clone is expanded.

clone size	V gene	D gene	J gene	CDR3 DNA	CDR3 protein
once	TRBV7-8	TRBD1	TRBJ1-1	TGTGCCAGCAGGTTTCTGGGACAGGGGAGAATTGAAGCTTTCTTT	CASRFLGQGRIEAFF
NA	TRBV9	NA	TRBJ2-2	TGTGCCAGCAGCGTATGGGGGGCAGACACCGGGGAGCTGTTTTTT	CASSVWGADTGELFF
NA	TRBV6-1	TRBD1	TRBJ1-5	TGTGCCAGCAGTGAACCCCGGACAGGCCTCAATCAGCCCCAGCATTTT	CASSEPRTGLNQPQHF
once	TRBV10-3	NA	TRBJ1-1	TGTGCCATCAGTGAACAGACGAACACTGAAGCTTTCTTT	CAISEQTNTEAFF
NA	TRBV10-3	TRBD1	TRBJ1-1	TGTGCCATCAGTGAGTTTCTCAGGGGGGGGCGGTTCAGGGACACTGAAGCTTTCTTT	CAISEFLRGGRFRDTEAFF
NA	TRBV20-1	NA	TRBJ2-3	TGCAGTGCTTCCCCGTCGGGTACGCAGTATTTT	CSASPSGTQYF
NA	TRBV7-9	NA	TRBJ2-1	TGTGCCAGCAGAGCACCCGGGACTTCACAATACCACGGAAATGAGCAGTTCTTC	CASRAPGTSQYHGNEQFF
NA	TRBV27	NA	TRBJ2-7	TGTGCCAGCAGTAGGGACCTTCCCTCCTACGAGCAGTACTTC	CASSRDLPSYEQYF
NA	TRBV10-1	NA	TRBJ1-5	TGCGCCAGCAGTGACCCAGGTCAGCCCCAGCATTTT	CASSDPGQPQHF
once	TRBV19	TRBD1	TRBJ1-2	TGTGCCACCAAGGGACAGGCCCGTGACAGAGGTGGCTACACCTTC	CATKGQARDRGGYTF
NA	TRBV7-2	NA	TRBJ2-7	TGTGCCAGCAGCTTAGTCGGGGACTCCCTATTCGAGCAGTACTTC	CASSLVGDSLFEQYF
NA	TRBV7-2	TRBD2	TRBJ2-7	TGTGCCAGCAGCCGAACTAGCGGGGCCGACTACGAGCAGTACTTC	CASSRTSGADYEQYF
NA	TRBV11-2	NA	TRBJ2-1	TGTGCCAGCAGCTTAGCAACTAGCCCCTACAATGAGCAGTTCTTC	CASSLATSPYNEQFF
NA	TRBV9	NA	TRBJ1-2	TGTGCCAGCAGCGTGTCACAGGGTGACTATGGCTACACCTTC	CASSVSQGDYGYTF
NA	TRBV2	NA	TRBJ2-7	TGTGCCAGCACCCGGGGCAGGGCATACGAGCAGTACTTC	CASTRGRAYEQYF
NA	TRBV19	NA	TRBJ1-1	TGTGCCAGTAGTAGCGGGACGAGGCCTGAAGCTTTCTTT	CASSSGTRPEAFF
NA	TRBV18	TRBD1	TRBJ1-4	TGTGCCAGCTCACCACCGGGACAGAAGGTTGAAAAACTGTTTTTT	CASSPPGQKVEKLFF
NA	TRBV6-4	NA	TRBJ2-3	TGTGCCAGCAGTGCTGACGGCCACCCAGATACGCAGTATTTT	CASSADGHPDTQYF
NA	TRBV7-6	NA	TRBJ2-2	TGTGCCAGCAGCTACAGCGGAGGGGGCCGGGTGACCGGGGAGCTGTTTTTT	CASSYSGGGRVTGELFF
NA	TRBV9	TRBD1	TRBJ1-1	TGTGCCAGCAGCCCACTCGGACAGGGAAGGACTGAAGCTTTCTTT	CASSPLGQGRTEAFF
NA	TRBV6-5	NA	TRBJ1-2	TGTGCCAGCAGTTACTCGTCGGGCCAAAACCGAAATGGCTACACCTTC	CASSYSSGQNRNGYTF
NA	TRBV7-2	NA	TRBJ2-2	TGTGCCAGCCGTTTCGTTAGACTATTAGGGGGAGCGAACACCGGGGAGCTGTTTTTT	CASRFVRLLGGANTGELFF
NA	TRBV4-1	NA	TRBJ1-5	TGCGCCAGCAGCCCTTTCCGGGACAGCAATCAGCCCCAGCATTTT	CASSPFRDSNQPQHF
NA	TRBV9	NA	TRBJ2-3	TGTGCCAGCAGCACCCAGGCCTTCACAAGCACAGATACGCAGTATTTT	CASSTQAFTSTDTQYF
NA	TRBV5-4	NA	TRBJ1-4	TGTGCCAGCAGCTTCGGGTGGGCAACTAATGAAAAACTGTTTTTT	CASSFGWATNEKLFF
NA	TRBV28	NA	TRBJ2-1	TGTGCCAGCAGTGGTGACTTCAGCGCCAATGAGCAGTTCTTC	CASSGDFSANEQFF
NA	TRBV19	NA	TRBJ2-2	TGTGCCAGTAGTATAGCCGGAATTACGAACACCGGGGAGCTGTTTTTT	CASSIAGITNTGELFF
NA	TRBV5-1	NA	TRBJ2-5	TGCGCCAGCAGCTTGTCTAGCGCGACCCAAGAGACCCAGTACTTC	CASSLSSATQETQYF
NA	TRBV18	NA	TRBJ1-2	TGTGCCAGCTCACCAGGCCGACAGAGATCGTATGGCTACACCTTC	CASSPGRQRSYGYTF
NA	TRBV7-9	TRBD2	TRBJ2-5	TGTGCCAGCAGCTTACGGAGGAGACTAGCGGGAGGGGGAACGGAGACCCAGTACTTC	CASSLRRRLAGGGTETQYF
NA	TRBV7-2	NA	TRBJ2-1	TGTGCCAGCAGCCTCCTACAGGGCACCTACAATGAGCAGTTCTTC	CASSLLQGTYNEQFF
NA	TRBV7-2	NA	TRBJ2-1	TGTGCCAGCAGCTTCCTATCGTTCTACAATGAGCAGTTCTTC	CASSFLSFYNEQFF
once	TRBV9	NA	TRBJ2-5	TGTGCCAGCAGCGTAGCTGGCCTCATAGAGACCCAGTACTTC	CASSVAGLIETQYF
NA	TRBV19	NA	TRBJ2-4	TGTGCCAGTAGTATAGGCCTCTTCCCTATAATGGCCAAAAACATTCAGTACTTC	CASSIGLFPIMAKNIQYF
NA	TRBV6-5	NA	TRBJ1-5	TGTGCCAGCAGTTACGCCGACAGCAATCAGCCCCAGCATTTT	CASSYADSNQPQHF
NA	TRBV6-1	NA	TRBJ2-2	TGTGCCAGCAGTGAAGAAGGCGGGATTGGCACCGGGGAGCTGTTTTTT	CASSEEGGIGTGELFF
NA	TRBV25-1	NA	TRBJ2-5	TGTGCCAGCAGTGGGGAAGAGACCCAGTACTTC	CASSGEETQYF
NA	TRBV4-1	NA	TRBJ2-3	TGCGCCAGCAGCCAAGATCCCCCAGATACGCAGTATTTT	CASSQDPPDTQYF
NA	TRBV2	NA	TRBJ2-1	TGTGCCACCCAGGAGGGGACCGATGAGCAGTTCTTC	CATQEGTDEQFF
NA	TRBV28	TRBD2	TRBJ2-7	TGTGCCAGCAGTTTATCTGGCGGGAGCCCGGGGACCTACGAGCAGTACTTC	CASSLSGGSPGTYEQYF
once	TRBV9	NA	TRBJ2-3	TGTGCCAGCAGCACAGCTACAGATACGCAGTATTTT	CASSTATDTQYF
once	TRBV2	NA	TRBJ1-1	TGTGCCAGCAGTGATGCGGGGATCACTGAAGCTTTCTTT	CASSDAGITEAFF
NA	TRBV28	NA	TRBJ1-5	TGTGCCAGCAGCTCCGGGACCTCCAATCAGCCCCAGCATTTT	CASSSGTSNQPQHF
NA	TRBV11-3	NA	TRBJ2-5	TGTGCCAGCAGCTTAGGTAACGACAGAGAGACCCAGTACTTC	CASSLGNDRETQYF
NA	TRBV18	TRBD2	TRBJ2-1	TGTGCCAGCGACGGACTAGCGGGCAATGAGCAGTTCTTC	CASDGLAGNEQFF
NA	TRBV19	NA	TRBJ2-6	TGTGCCAGTAGTATAGTGGCAGGGTTGGGGGCCAACGTCCTGACTTTC	CASSIVAGLGANVLTF
NA	TRBV7-2	TRBD2	TRBJ2-1	TGTGCCAGCAGGTTGGAAGCGGGAGGGACCCATGAGCAGTTCTTC	CASRLEAGGTHEQFF
once	TRBV27	NA	TRBJ1-1	TGTGCCAGCAGGGACTCAATGAACACTGAAGCTTTCTTT	CASRDSMNTEAFF
NA	TRBV6-5	TRBD2	TRBJ2-7	TGTGCCAGCAACCCAATCGGGGGGAGGGCCTACGAGCAGTACTTC	CASNPIGGRAYEQYF
NA	TRBV28	TRBD2	TRBJ2-7	TGTGCCAGCAGTTTCGGGACTAGCGGGACCGCCTACGAGCAGTACTTC	CASSFGTSGTAYEQYF
once	TRBV7-2	NA	TRBJ2-2	TGTGCCAGCAGCTTAGTTGGGGACACCGGGGAGCTGTTTTTT	CASSLVGDTGELFF
once	TRBV5-5	NA	TRBJ2-5	TGTGCCAGCAGCCCCGCTCAGGCCTCAGAGACCCAGTACTTC	CASSPAQASETQYF
NA	TRBV9	NA	TRBJ2-7	TGTGCCAGCAGCGTAAAAGGGAACTCCTACGAGCAGTACTTC	CASSVKGNSYEQYF
NA	TRBV30	TRBD1	TRBJ2-7	TGTGCCTGGAGGGGGACAGGCTTTGGCGAGCAGTACTTC	CAWRGTGFGEQYF